Presented here are 22 T cell receptor beta chains from one specimen sequenced in a study of pediatric ulcerative colitis. Sequencing was performed with immunoSEQ multiplex PCR; in TCRdb, only in-frame clones are kept and a portion is missing. The data hold around 64,000 clones, with about 80% observed a single time. Sequenced input: blood. Receptors were obtained from a boy aged 5 to 17 with moderate ulcerative colitis.

V is TRBV7-2 and J is TRBJ2-7; unclear D gene. V gave up 4 bases and J gave up 5 bases, with 15 bases separating them. CDR1 and CDR2 from the germline V gene are SGHTA and FQGNSA. This CDR3 is 14 amino acids long. CDR3 protein: CASSSMTALDEQYF. CDR3 sequence (DNA): TGTGCCAGCAGCTCCATGACTGCCCTGGACGAGCAGTACTTC.

The rearrangement links TRBV2 to TRBJ1-5, with 10 nucleotides matching TRBD1. Germline V gene sequence: CDR1 SNHLY, CDR2 FYNNEI. The CDR3 covers 15 residues. V trimming: 6 bases; J trimming: 6 bases; junction bases outside the gene matches: 8. CDR3 amino acids: CASRGRQGAIQPQHF. The CDR3 DNA reads TGTGCCAGCAGGGGGAGACAGGGGGCGATTCAGCCCCAGCATTTT.

This clone was recorded a few times. V and J are TRBV7-2 and TRBJ2-7; TRBD2 matches at 10 bases. V dropped 3 bases and J dropped 2; count of bases not matched to a gene: 7. The CDR3 consists of 16 residues. CDR1 SGHTA and CDR2 FQGNSA come from the germline V gene. CDR3 in DNA: TGTGCCAGCAGCTTGAGTAGAACTAGCGGGACCTACGAGCAGTACTTC. Translation: CASSLSRTSGTYEQYF.

The J gene is TRBJ2-7, the V gene TRBV5-1; 9 positions agree with TRBD1. Germline CDR1 is SGHRS and CDR2 is YFSETQ. The CDR3 extends over 14 amino acids. J gave up 4 bases and V 4 bases, and 6 bases lay outside the gene matches. CDR3 nucleotides: TGCGCCAGCAGCCTATGGGACAGGGCGTACGAGCAGTACTTC. Its protein product is CASSLWDRAYEQYF.

The chain carries TRBV6-1 and TRBJ1-1; maybe TRBD1 (6 bases). The V and J ends lost 1 base and 1 base respectively, with 7 bases between them. The CDR3 totals 14 residues. Germline CDR1 reads MNHNS; CDR2 reads SASEGT. The CDR3 reads CASSEVTGNTEAFF. The CDR3 nucleotides are TGTGCCAGCAGTGAAGTGACAGGGAACACTGAAGCTTTCTTT.

V and J are TRBV18 and TRBJ1-2; no clear D. CDR1 is KGHSH and CDR2 is LQKENI in the germline V gene. This CDR3 is built from 14 residues. Trimming took off 1 base at V and 1 base at J, with 7 bases between the two ends. The CDR3 nucleotides read TGTGCCAGCTCACCACGGACTGTTAACTATGGCTACACCTTC. Protein sequence: CASSPRTVNYGYTF. Combining the CDR3 with reference TRBV18 and TRBJ1-2 gives the whole variable domain NAGVMQNPRHLVRRRGQEARLRCSPMKGHSHVYWYRQLPEEGLKFMVYLQKENIIDESGMPKERFSAEFPKEGPSILRIQQVVRGDSAAYFCASSPRTVNYGYTFGSGTRLTVV.

The chain links TRBV18 to TRBJ2-1, with TRBD2 matching 7 bases. Trimming cost V 8 bases and J 6 bases; bases outside gene matches: 7. CDR3 length equals 13 residues. From germline, CDR1 is KGHSH and CDR2 LQKENI. DNA of the CDR3: TGTGCCAGCACCACAAGCGGGACCAATGAGCAGTTCTTC. Translation: CASTTSGTNEQFF.

Regarding this clone: The junction and the germline gene differ at one end; a read error may be behind it. This chain uses TRBV7-6 with TRBJ2-1, with 9 positions matching TRBD2. CDR1 is SGHVS, CDR2 FNYEAQ, per germline. The CDR3 is 18 amino acids. The CDR3 sequence is CASSLALAGTKSGNEQFF. Written as DNA, the CDR3 is TGTGCCAGCAGCCTAGCTCTAGCGGGGACTAAAAGTGGCAATGAGCAGTTCTTC.

The J gene is TRBJ1-5, the V gene TRBV12-5, with D tentatively TRBD1 (5 bases). The CDR3 is made up of 17 amino acids. Germline-derived CDR1 and CDR2 are LGHNT and FRNRAP. Trimming cost V 0 bases and J 3 bases, with 15 bases left between them. DNA for the CDR3: TGTGCTAGTGGTTTGGTACCGGGGGACGGGAACAATCAGCCCCAGCATTTT. It translates to CASGLVPGDGNNQPQHF.

The V gene is TRBV28, the J gene TRBJ2-7, with TRBD1 identical over 10 bases. Germline CDR1 and CDR2: MDHEN and SYDVKM. V shed 6 bases, J shed 2 bases, and the junction held 10 bases outside the gene matches. The CDR3 extends over 16 amino acids. For the CDR3, the DNA is TGTGCCAGCAGATCCTCGGGACAGGGGTCCCCCTACGAGCAGTACTTC. This sequence encodes CASRSSGQGSPYEQYF.

The sample holds a few counts of this clone. This chain uses TRBV9 with TRBJ1-4, with D tentatively TRBD1 (5 bases). Looked up from germline, CDR1 is SGDLS and CDR2 is YYNGEE. This CDR3 has 15 amino acids. Trimming took 4 bases from V and 8 from J, leaving 18 bases between them. The CDR3 coding sequence is TGTGCCAGCAGCCCCCGGCAGGGTTATAACGAAAAACTGTTTTTT. Protein: CASSPRQGYNEKLFF. Full variable domain (outside the CDR3, taken from reference TRBV9 and TRBJ1-4): DSGVTQTPKHLITATGQRVTLRCSPRSGDLSVYWYQQSLDQGLQFLIQYYNGEERAKGNILERFSAQQFPDLHSELNLSSLELGDSALYFCASSPRQGYNEKLFFGSGTQLSVL.

V usage is TRBV9 and J usage is TRBJ2-5; 9 nucleotides align to TRBD1. Germline V gene lookup returns CDR1 SGDLS and CDR2 YYNGEE. The CDR3 is 15 residues long. V was clipped by 0 bases and J by 5 bases; unmatched bases: 5. The CDR3 DNA reads TGTGCCAGCAGCGTAGCTGGGACAGGGTCTGAGACCCAGTACTTC. It yields the protein CASSVAGTGSETQYF.

The chain joins TRBV4-2 to TRBJ1-1; weak D call: TRBD1 (6 bases). Germline V lookup: CDR1 LGHNA, CDR2 YNFKEQ. With 4 bases removed from V and 6 bases from J, the gap between germline ends came to 18 bases. CDR3 length: 15 residues. The CDR3: CASSRMTGANAEAFF. DNA for the CDR3: TGTGCCAGCAGCCGGATGACAGGCGCCAATGCTGAAGCTTTCTTT.

The CDR3 coding sequence is TGTGCCAGCAGCTTACAGGGAGGAGACTCTGGAAACACCATATATTTT. Translation gives CASSLQGGDSGNTIYF. The V and J genes are TRBV7-9 and TRBJ1-3; tentative D call: TRBD1 (5 bases). Germline V gene sequence: CDR1 SEHNR, CDR2 FQNEAQ (reference sequence). Trimming cost V 2 bases and J 0 bases, with 11 bases left between them. There are 16 residues in the CDR3.

The rearrangement uses TRBV15 and TRBJ1-1, with unresolved D. CDR3 length: 14 residues. Trimming took off 0 bases at V and 10 bases at J, with 15 bases between the two ends. Germline assignment: CDR1 LNHNV and CDR2 YYDKDF (reference sequence). The chain's CDR3 is CATSRDFGQEGAFF. In DNA, the CDR3 is TGTGCCACCAGCAGAGACTTTGGGCAGGAGGGAGCTTTCTTT.

The V call is TRBV13, the J call TRBJ1-6, with a possible D match to TRBD1 (5 bases). V was shortened by 5 bases and J by 9 bases, with 26 bases between the two germline ends. CDR3 length: 18 residues. CDR1 is PRHDT, CDR2 FYEKMQ, per germline (reference sequence). The CDR3: CASSVFGAGAELSSPLHF. DNA of the CDR3: TGTGCCAGCAGCGTCTTTGGGGCGGGAGCAGAACTAAGTTCACCCCTCCACTTT.

The chain employs TRBV19 and TRBJ1-5; D may be TRBD1 (6 bases). Between the trimmed V and J ends, which lost 4 bases and 6 bases, there was a span of 13 bases. Germline values: CDR1 LNHDA, CDR2 SQIVND (reference sequence). This CDR3 is built from 14 residues. Here the CDR3 reads CASSTPGQFQPQHF. In DNA form, the CDR3 reads TGTGCCAGTAGTACCCCCGGACAGTTTCAGCCCCAGCATTTT.

This sequence joins TRBV11-2 and TRBJ1-2; maybe TRBD1 (5 bases). Trimming removed 1 base at V and 7 bases at J, with 19 bases between. This CDR3 is built from 16 residues. Germline V gives CDR1 SGHAT, CDR2 FQNNGV. The CDR3 loop is CASSLGGGQGIFGYTF. Here the CDR3 DNA reads TGTGCCAGCAGCTTAGGAGGTGGGCAGGGCATTTTTGGCTACACCTTC. Using reference TRBV11-2 and TRBJ1-2 for the parts outside the CDR3, the full variable domain is EAGVAQSPRYKIIEKRQSVAFWCNPISGHATLYWYQQILGQGPKLLIQFQNNGVVDDSQLPKDRFSAERLKGVDSTLKIQPAKLEDSAVYLCASSLGGGQGIFGYTFGSGTRLTVV.

CDR3 coding DNA: TGTGCCAGCAGCTTAGCAGTAGGCGACGAGCAGTACTTC. It translates to CASSLAVGDEQYF. The chain couples TRBV7-6 to TRBJ2-7, with D uncertain. With 0 bases removed from V and 5 bases from J, the gap between germline ends came to 8 bases. Germline lookup yields CDR1 SGHVS and CDR2 FNYEAQ. CDR3 size: 13 residues.

The chain uses TRBV12-5 and TRBJ1-1; 9 bases are shared with TRBD1. CDR1 is LGHNT, CDR2 FRNRAP, per germline. J was trimmed by 5 bases and V by 5 bases; bases with no gene match: 6. CDR3 length: 14 amino acids. The CDR3 region is CASGADRGGTEAFF. The DNA for the CDR3 is TGTGCTAGTGGTGCGGACAGGGGAGGTACTGAAGCTTTCTTT.

This clone showed up just a few times. The V and J genes are TRBV6-5 and TRBJ1-1; TRBD1 agrees at 7 bases. From germline, CDR1 is MNHEY and CDR2 SVGAGI. Trimming cost V 7 bases and J 3 bases; bases outside gene matches: 5. The CDR3 runs 13 residues. This chain's CDR3 is CASIRQGYTEAFF. The CDR3 DNA reads as TGTGCCAGCATCCGACAGGGCTACACTGAAGCTTTCTTT.

V is TRBV19 and J is TRBJ2-3; D is undetermined. CDR3 size: 14 residues. V lost 4 bases and J 4 bases, leaving 12 bases between the germline ends. Germline CDR1 is LNHDA and CDR2 is SQIVND (reference sequence). The CDR3 is CASSNVLRADTQYF. The CDR3 DNA reads as TGTGCCAGTAGTAATGTGCTACGCGCAGATACGCAGTATTTT.